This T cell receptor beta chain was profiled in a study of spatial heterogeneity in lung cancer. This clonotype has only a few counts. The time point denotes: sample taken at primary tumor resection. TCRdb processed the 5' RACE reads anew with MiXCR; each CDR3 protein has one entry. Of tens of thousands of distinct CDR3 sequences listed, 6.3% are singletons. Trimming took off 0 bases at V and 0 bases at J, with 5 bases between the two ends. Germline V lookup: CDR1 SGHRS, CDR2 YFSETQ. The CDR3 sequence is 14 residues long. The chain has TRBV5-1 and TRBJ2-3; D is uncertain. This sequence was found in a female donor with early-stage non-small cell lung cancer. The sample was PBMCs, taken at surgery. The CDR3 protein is CASSLAGSTDTQYF. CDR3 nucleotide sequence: TGCGCCAGCAGCTTGGCCGGAAGCACAGATACGCAGTATTTT.